What follows are 9 T cell receptor beta chains derived from one specimen sequenced in a study of blood T cell repertoires in COVID-19. Clones were read by immunoSEQ multiplex PCR, and TCRdb kept only the in-frame ones, dropping some. The table records roughly 200,000 clones, approximately 81% of them present only once. The sequenced sample was peripheral blood. The receptors stem from a woman aged 80 or older with acute or convalescent COVID-19.

This sequence joins TRBV4-1 and TRBJ2-1; 11 positions match TRBD2. Germline V CDR1 and CDR2: MGHRA, YSYEKL. The CDR3 has 15 residues. V lost 4 bases and J lost 6; bases outside the gene matches: 5. The CDR3: CASSLSSGRSNEQFF. The DNA for the CDR3 is TGCGCCAGCAGCCTTTCTAGCGGGAGGAGCAATGAGCAGTTCTTC.

This clone was observed a single time. The chain couples TRBV19 to TRBJ2-7; 9 bases map to TRBD1. Germline CDR1 is LNHDA and CDR2 is SQIVND (reference sequence). This CDR3 contains 15 residues. J gave up 1 base and V 2 bases, and 3 bases lay outside the gene matches. The CDR3 DNA reads as TGTGCCAGTAGTATATCCGGGACAGGGTCCTACGAGCAGTACTTC. The encoded protein is CASSISGTGSYEQYF. Filled out from reference TRBV19 and TRBJ2-7, the complete variable domain reads DGGITQSPKYLFRKEGQNVTLSCEQNLNHDAMYWYRQDPGQGLRLIYYSQIVNDFQKGDIAEGYSVSREKKESFPLTVTSAQKNPTAFYLCASSISGTGSYEQYFGPGTRLTVT.

The V and J genes are TRBV3-1 (or the pseudogene TRBV3-2) and TRBJ2-4; maybe TRBD1 (6 bases). The V gene's germline CDR1 is LGHDT and CDR2 YNNKEL (reference sequence). The CDR3 has 14 amino acids. Trimming left V 1 base short and J 7 bases short, with 11 bases between. The CDR3 nucleotides read TGTGCCAGCAGCCAAGCCCGGGACATTAACATTCAGTACTTC. It yields the protein CASSQARDINIQYF.

This clone occurred a few times. Written as DNA, the CDR3 is TGTGCCAGCAGCCCCCCAGGGGCCGGGGAAGCTTTCTTT. Translation: CASSPPGAGEAFF. The rearrangement joins TRBV4-2 to TRBJ1-1; D may be TRBD1 (6 bases). V shed 4 bases and J shed 8 bases, with 14 bases lying between them. Germline loops: CDR1 LGHNA, CDR2 YNFKEQ. There are 13 residues in the CDR3.

This clone has a single count. V gene TRBV9 combines with J gene TRBJ2-3; no firm D call. Germline CDR1 reads SGDLS; CDR2 reads YYNGEE. The CDR3 length is 14 residues. Trimming pared 2 bases from V and 1 base from J, leaving 8 bases between. This chain's CDR3 is CASSVNGGTDTQYF. CDR3 nucleotides: TGTGCCAGCAGCGTTAACGGAGGCACAGATACGCAGTATTTT.

The V and J genes are TRBV10-1 and TRBJ1-5, with 11 bases that match TRBD1. From germline, CDR1 is WNHNN and CDR2 SYGVQD (reference sequence). The CDR3 has 15 amino acids. Germline trimming cut 6 bases from V and 6 bases from J; bases unmatched to any gene: 7. The CDR3 sequence: CASRLLGTGGQPQHF. DNA for the CDR3: TGCGCCAGCAGACTCCTAGGGACAGGGGGTCAGCCCCAGCATTTT.

V is TRBV7-3 and J is TRBJ1-1; D may be TRBD1 (6 bases). V dropped 5 bases and J dropped 6 bases, with 16 bases sitting between them. The CDR3 has 14 residues. The germline CDR1 and CDR2 sequences are SGHTA and FQGTGA. CDR3 loop: CASSRSGTRSEAFF. CDR3 nucleotides: TGTGCCAGCAGCAGATCCGGGACAAGATCTGAAGCTTTCTTT.

The chain recombines TRBV6-5 with TRBJ2-5; D gene unclear. Germline V gene data show CDR1 as MNHEY and CDR2 as SVGAGI. Trimming stripped 3 bases from V and 0 bases from J, with 5 bases between. CDR3 length: 13 residues. The CDR3 region is CASSYMYQETQYF. For the CDR3, the DNA is TGTGCCAGCAGTTATATGTACCAAGAGACCCAGTACTTC.

Written as DNA, the CDR3 is TGTGCCAGCAGGCTGGGGGCGTTCTCAGATACGCAGTATTTT. This encodes CASRLGAFSDTQYF. This chain connects TRBV2 to TRBJ2-3, with D tentatively TRBD1 (6 bases). This CDR3 comprises 14 residues. Germline V lookup: CDR1 SNHLY, CDR2 FYNNEI. Trimming removed 6 bases at V and 4 bases at J, with 14 bases between.